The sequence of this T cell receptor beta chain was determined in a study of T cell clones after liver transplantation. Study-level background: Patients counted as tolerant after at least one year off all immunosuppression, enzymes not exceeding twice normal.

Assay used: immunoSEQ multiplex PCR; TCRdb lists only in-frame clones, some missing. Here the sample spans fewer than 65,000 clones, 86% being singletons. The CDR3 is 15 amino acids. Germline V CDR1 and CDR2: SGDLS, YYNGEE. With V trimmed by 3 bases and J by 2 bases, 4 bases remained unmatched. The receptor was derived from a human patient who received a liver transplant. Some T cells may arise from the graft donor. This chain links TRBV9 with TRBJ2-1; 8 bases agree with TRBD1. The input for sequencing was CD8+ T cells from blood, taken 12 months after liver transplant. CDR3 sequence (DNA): TGTGCCAGCAGCGGACAGGGGACGGCCTACAATGAGCAGTTCTTC. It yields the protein CASSGQGTAYNEQFF.